This TCR beta chain comes out of a study of shared clonotypes between healthy human individuals. Generated by immunoSEQ multiplex PCR, the TCRdb table keeps only in-frame clones and is missing some. The sample lists over 800,000 clones; 85% to 95% were seen once. Terminally differentiated effector memory CD45RA+ cells were left out of the naive CD8 fraction, which was CD45RO-negative and positively selected for CCR7. Per the germline V gene, CDR1 is MNHEY and CDR2 is SMNVEV (reference sequence). V was clipped by 2 bases and J by 4 bases, with 6 bases between them. This CDR3 region has 13 residues. Sequencing was performed on naive CD8+ T cells sorted from blood. This TCR derives from a man younger than 45 in good health. The chain joins TRBV27 to TRBJ1-3, with D uncertain. The CDR3 reads CASSLGWGNTIYF. The CDR3 DNA reads TGTGCCAGCAGTTTAGGATGGGGAAACACCATATATTTT.